Listed below are T cell receptor beta chains from one sample, sequenced in a study of CD8 T cells in ankylosing spondylitis. Via MiXCR, TCRdb re-called the 5' RACE reads, giving one row per CDR3 protein. Found here are approximately 550,000 distinct CDR3 sequences, roughly 13% of them singletons; the top ten hold about 6.8%. Sequencing used blood, either unsorted or a sorted T cell fraction (not recorded which). Source of these receptors: a male donor with ankylosing spondylitis. CDR3s include the opening cysteine and the closing phenylalanine or tryptophan. Each record gives: D gene, J gene, V gene, clone size, CDR3 DNA, CDR3 protein. A D gene is named only where the DNA matches it firmly. Some rows have no size entry. The others give once, few or many, or a class for an expanded clone.

. | TRBJ1-4 | TRBV7-8 | . | TGTGCCAGCAGCTCAATGGAGAAACTGTTTTTT | CASSSMEKLFF
TRBD1 | TRBJ2-5 | TRBV5-1 | many | TGCGCCAGCAGCCCGGCGGGGACAGGGGTCGAGACCCAGTACTTC | CASSPAGTGVETQYF
. | TRBJ1-2 | TRBV5-1 | . | TGCGCCAGCAGCTTGGATTTCGGGGGCACAAGCTATGGCTACACCTTC | CASSLDFGGTSYGYTF
. | TRBJ2-1 | TRBV7-6 | . | TGTGCCAGCAGCCCTGCGGGGATCAATGAGCAGTTCTTC | CASSPAGINEQFF
. | TRBJ2-2 | TRBV29-1 | . | TGCAGCGTGCCGGGACCCACGAACACCGGGGACCTGTTTTTT | CSVPGPTNTGDLFF
. | TRBJ2-2 | TRBV7-6 | . | TGTGCCAGCAGCTTAGATCCCAACCAAGGGGAGCTGTTTTTT | CASSLDPNQGELFF
TRBD2 | TRBJ2-1 | TRBV20-1 | . | TGCAGTGTCGCCTCAGCGGGAGTGTTTTACAATGAGCAGTTCTTC | CSVASAGVFYNEQFF
. | TRBJ1-1 | TRBV12-3/TRBV12-4 | few | TGTGCCAGCAGTTTAGAGGCAGGGACGGGCACTGAAGCTTTCTTT | CASSLEAGTGTEAFF
TRBD1 | TRBJ2-3 | TRBV20-1 | many | TGCAGTGGACCGCGGACAGGGTCGATCACAGATACGCAGTATTTT | CSGPRTGSITDTQYF
TRBD2 | TRBJ2-7 | TRBV4-2 | . | TGTGCCAGCAGCCAAAGGACTAGCGGGTCCTACGAGCAGTACTTC | CASSQRTSGSYEQYF
TRBD2 | TRBJ2-3 | TRBV6-1 | . | TGTGCCAGCAGTAAACCTAGCGGGAGCACAGATACGCAGTATTTT | CASSKPSGSTDTQYF
. | TRBJ1-2 | TRBV4-2 | many | TGTGCCAGCAGCCAAGAAGGGGGCTATGGCTACACCTTC | CASSQEGGYGYTF
TRBD2 | TRBJ2-3 | TRBV25-1 | . | TGTGCCAGCAGTGAATATCGGGGAGGGGGCACAGATACGCAGTATTTT | CASSEYRGGGTDTQYF
. | TRBJ2-2 | TRBV7-2 | few | TGTGCCAGCAGCCTGTCAGTCAGCGTTCCCGGGGAGCTGTTTTTT | CASSLSVSVPGELFF
. | TRBJ2-3 | TRBV28 | . | TGTGCCAGCAGGACACTCGGACATCGCACAGATACGCGGTATTTT | CASRTLGHRTDTRYF
TRBD2 | TRBJ2-1 | TRBV20-1 | many | TGCAGTGCTCCCGAGAGGTCCGGGAGCGGGGACAATGAGCAGTTCTTC | CSAPERSGSGDNEQFF
. | TRBJ2-7 | TRBV7-2 | many | TGTGCCAGCAGCTTAGGAGCCGGCGACGAGCAGTACTTC | CASSLGAGDEQYF
. | TRBJ1-5 | TRBV12-3/TRBV12-4 | . | TGTGCCAGCAGTTTCGGAGGGGTTGGCAATCAGCCCCAGCATTTT | CASSFGGVGNQPQHF
. | TRBJ2-2 | TRBV11-3 | . | TGTGCCAGCAGCTTGGGACTTTCGAACACCGGGGAGCTGTTTTTT | CASSLGLSNTGELFF
. | TRBJ2-1 | TRBV12-3/TRBV12-4 | few | TGTGCCAGCAGCCTGGAGGGGGAGCTGGGTGAGCAGTTCTTC | CASSLEGELGEQFF
. | TRBJ2-1 | TRBV11-2 | many | TGTGCCAGCAGCCCGGGGCGGAACAATGAGCAGTTCTTC | CASSPGRNNEQFF
. | TRBJ2-2 | TRBV15 | few | TGTGCCACCAGCAGAGATTATAACCCTGCGAACACCGGGGAGCTGTTTTTT | CATSRDYNPANTGELFF
. | TRBJ2-3 | TRBV29-1 | many | TGCAGCGCCGCCGGTCCAGATACGCAGTATTTT | CSAAGPDTQYF
TRBD2 | TRBJ2-1 | TRBV2 | medium-sized | TGTGCCAGCAGTGAAGCGGCGGGAGGGTTTTACAATGAGCAGTTCTTC | CASSEAAGGFYNEQFF
. | TRBJ2-7 | TRBV6-5 | . | TGTGCCAGCAGTTACTCGTACGGGTACTCCTACGAGCAGTACTTC | CASSYSYGYSYEQYF
TRBD2 | TRBJ2-3 | TRBV7-8 | . | TGTGCCAGCAGCTCCCCTAGCGGGGTCACAGATACGCAGTATTTT | CASSSPSGVTDTQYF
. | TRBJ2-3 | TRBV5-1 | . | TGCGCCAGCAGCACGACAGGCGGTGAAGATACGCAGTATTTT | CASSTTGGEDTQYF
TRBD1 | TRBJ2-2 | TRBV5-1 | many | TGCGCCAGCAGCGGCGGACAGGACACCGGGGAGCTGTTTTTT | CASSGGQDTGELFF
. | TRBJ2-1 | TRBV20-1 | . | TGCAGTGCAGCAAGGGGCGCCATCCATGAGCAGTTCTTC | CSAARGAIHEQFF
. | TRBJ2-7 | TRBV9 | . | TGTGCCAGCAGCGCCCTAGTGGGGACACCCCTGGGCGAGCAGTACTTC | CASSALVGTPLGEQYF
TRBD1 | TRBJ2-7 | TRBV7-9 | few | TGTGCCAGCAGCTCCGCAGGGGGCGGGTACGAGCAGTACTTC | CASSSAGGGYEQYF
. | TRBJ1-1 | TRBV5-1 | many | TGCGCCAGCAGCTGGTTCGGGGCCGGGGAAGCTTTCTTT | CASSWFGAGEAFF
TRBD2 | TRBJ2-7 | TRBV7-9 | few | TGTGCCAGCAGCTTGGACCTAGCGGGTTCCTACGAGCAGTACTTC | CASSLDLAGSYEQYF
. | TRBJ2-1 | TRBV5-1 | few | TGCGCCAGCAGCGGCGGCTTGGGACTCTCCAGTGAGCAGTTCTTC | CASSGGLGLSSEQFF
. | TRBJ2-4 | TRBV5-6 | . | TGTGCCAGCAGCAAAGCCCTCGACATTCAGTACTTC | CASSKALDIQYF
. | TRBJ2-6 | TRBV7-8 | . | TGTGCCAGCAGCTTACGGACTCCCCAGAGGGCTGGGGCCAACGTCCTGACTTTC | CASSLRTPQRAGANVLTF
. | TRBJ2-7 | TRBV3-1 | . | TGTGCCAGCAGCCCTACTAGCCAAATTACCTACGAGCAGTACTTC | CASSPTSQITYEQYF
. | TRBJ1-2 | TRBV20-1 | few | TGCAGTGCTAGAGTACGGGGAAAGTATGGCTACACCTTC | CSARVRGKYGYTF
. | TRBJ2-5 | TRBV10-3 | . | TGTGCCATCAGTGAGTCGACAGGGAGGCAAGAGACCCAGTACTTC | CAISESTGRQETQYF
TRBD2 | TRBJ2-1 | TRBV19 | . | TGTGCCAGTAGTTTCCCCGGCGGGAGGGGTTACAATGAGCAGTTCTTC | CASSFPGGRGYNEQFF
. | TRBJ1-1 | TRBV2 | few | TGTGCCAGCAGTGCGGTGACAGTGAACACTGAAGCTTTCTTT | CASSAVTVNTEAFF
. | TRBJ2-2 | TRBV7-8 | many | TGTGCCAGCAGCTTAGTCTCAGGGAACGCCGGGGAGCTGTTTTTT | CASSLVSGNAGELFF
TRBD1 | TRBJ2-1 | TRBV3-1 | . | TGTGCCAGCAGCCGACAGGGGTTAGGCTCCTACAATGAGCAGTTCTTC | CASSRQGLGSYNEQFF
. | TRBJ2-7 | TRBV20-1 | few | TGCAGTGCTGGTGGACATGAGTCCTACGAGCAGTACTTC | CSAGGHESYEQYF
. | TRBJ2-1 | TRBV5-1 | . | TGCGCCAGCAGCTTGGGGGCAGGGTCGAACAATGAGCAGTTCTTC | CASSLGAGSNNEQFF
TRBD2 | TRBJ2-1 | TRBV5-1 | few | TGCGCCAGCAGCACCAATAGCGGGAAGAGATACAATGAGCAGTTCTTC | CASSTNSGKRYNEQFF
. | TRBJ1-1 | TRBV19 | many | TGTGCCAGTAGTATAAGGCTGAACACTGAAGCTTTCTTT | CASSIRLNTEAFF
. | TRBJ1-1 | TRBV3-1 | few | TGTGCCAGCAGCCAAATGGCGGTGAACACTGAAGCTTTCTTT | CASSQMAVNTEAFF
. | TRBJ1-5 | TRBV15 | few | TGTGCCACCAGCAGAGATAGCCCAAATCAGCCCCAGCATTTT | CATSRDSPNQPQHF
. | TRBJ1-5 | TRBV7-9 | many | TGTGCCAGCAGCTTGACAGATAGCAATCAGCCCCAGCATTTT | CASSLTDSNQPQHF
. | TRBJ2-6 | TRBV12-3/TRBV12-4 | few | TGTGCCAGCAGTCCAAGGCGGGACAGCTCTGGGGCCAACGTCCTGACTTTC | CASSPRRDSSGANVLTF